This T cell receptor beta chain was recovered during a study of identical twins. Study-wide results and limits: Cord blood beta clonotypes that were abundant carried fewer insertions, and memory repertoires showed no such trend. With monozygotic twins, out-of-frame TCR alpha sharing exceeded what models estimated.

In every case, the donor was a healthy Caucasian. Template switching introduced a universal primer site, and the cDNA bore unique molecular identifiers. TCRdb reprocessed the 5' RACE reads with MiXCR, giving one entry per CDR3 protein. The data show around 1.7 million distinct CDR3 sequences, with roughly 35% seen just once and 0.25% to 0.3% held by the top ten. Regarding this clonotype: Its antigen is not identified.

From germline, CDR1 is WNHNN and CDR2 SYGVQD (reference sequence). V gave up 5 bases and J gave up 6 bases; unmatched junction bases: 5. The CDR3 consists of 14 residues. Input material: cord blood. This rearrangement joins TRBV10-1 to TRBJ2-7; 12 bases agree with TRBD1. The clonotype was recovered from a newborn girl in good health. The CDR3: CASSTGTGGSEQYF. The CDR3 nucleotides read TGCGCCAGCAGTACCGGGACAGGGGGCTCCGAGCAGTACTTC.